The clone carrying this T cell receptor (beta chain) is a singleton in its sample. Its matching antigen is unknown. Vbeta (60) and Jbeta (13) primers were used in the PCR. Repertoires were generated with immunoSEQ multiplex PCR, while TCRdb's copy carries only in-frame clones and drops some. The sample shows about 170,000 clones, around 81% of them seen only once. The germline V gene has CDR1 SGDLS and CDR2 YYNGEE. The CDR3 has 18 amino acids. Trimming left V 0 bases short and J 5 bases short, with 21 bases between. The sample belongs to a study of cytomegalovirus exposure and HLA in healthy donors. General study points: Available immune exposure information covered CMV serostatus only.

This chain links TRBV9 with TRBJ2-1; D is possibly TRBD1 (6 bases). The sequenced sample consisted of PBMCs. The TCR originated in a woman younger than 45 in good health and CMV-seropositive. CDR3 sequence: CASSVGPRTDTANNEQFF. In DNA form, the CDR3 reads TGTGCCAGCAGCGTAGGGCCCCGGACAGACACTGCGAACAATGAGCAGTTCTTC. Looking up the rest from reference TRBV9 and TRBJ2-1 gives the full variable domain: DSGVTQTPKHLITATGQRVTLRCSPRSGDLSVYWYQQSLDQGLQFLIQYYNGEERAKGNILERFSAQQFPDLHSELNLSSLELGDSALYFCASSVGPRTDTANNEQFFGPGTRLTVL.